These 26 T cell receptor beta chains share one sample of origin, sequenced in a study of blood T cell repertoires in COVID-19. Profiling relied on immunoSEQ multiplex PCR, and the TCRdb table lists in-frame clones only, not all of them. This sample yields 95,000 to 100,000 clones, of which around 88% are seen a single time; 1.5% to 2% belongs to the top ten. What was sequenced was peripheral blood. All receptors derive from a man older than 75 with acute or convalescent COVID-19.

The chain employs TRBV10-3 and TRBJ1-1; 9 positions match TRBD1. CDR1 and CDR2 (germline): ENHRY, SYGVKD. The junction had 4 bases not matched to a gene; V was cut back by 10 bases and J by 1 base. CDR3 length equals 13 residues. Here the CDR3 reads CATGTGQNTEAFF. In DNA, the CDR3 is TGTGCCACCGGGACAGGGCAGAACACTGAAGCTTTCTTT.

The V gene is TRBV30, the J gene TRBJ1-6; the D gene is possibly TRBD1 (5 bases). Trimming shortened V by 4 bases and J by 8 bases, and 18 bases separated the two germline ends. Per germline, CDR1 GTSNPN and CDR2 SVGIG (reference sequence). The CDR3 runs to 15 residues. CDR3 in amino acids: CAWTLKGANHSPLHF. The CDR3 nucleotides read TGTGCCTGGACCTTGAAAGGGGCTAACCATTCACCCCTCCACTTT.

V gene TRBV6-4 combines with J gene TRBJ2-1; weak D call: TRBD2 (7 bases). The CDR3 is 14 residues long. V shed 6 bases and J shed 7 bases, with 16 bases lying between them. The germline gives CDR1 MRHNA, CDR2 SNTAGT. CDR3 DNA: TGTGCCAGCAGCAAAGGGGGTAGCGGGAATGAGCAGTTCTTC. Translating it yields CASSKGGSGNEQFF.

This chain connects TRBV7-2 to TRBJ2-3; 9 bases align to TRBD1. CDR1 is SGHTA and CDR2 is FQGNSA in the germline V gene. J gave up 4 bases and V 0 bases, and 2 bases lay outside the gene matches. The CDR3 extends over 15 amino acids. CDR3 coding DNA: TGTGCCAGCAGCTTAGCGCGGACAGGGGCAGATACGCAGTATTTT. Amino acids: CASSLARTGADTQYF.

The V gene is TRBV3-1 (or the pseudogene TRBV3-2), the J gene TRBJ2-7; 9 bases line up with TRBD1. The CDR3 length is 16 residues. Germline CDR1 reads LGHDT; CDR2 reads YNNKEL (reference sequence). The ends lost 4 bases at V and 2 bases at J; junction bases unmatched: 9. CDR3 in DNA: TGTGCCAGCAGCCCAACCCCGGGACAGGGTACCTACGAGCAGTACTTC. Protein product: CASSPTPGQGTYEQYF.

The chain joins TRBV7-3 to TRBJ2-7; D gene uncertain. The CDR3 totals 13 residues. Trimming shortened V by 4 bases and J by 3 bases, and 10 bases separated the two germline ends. Germline CDR1 is SGHTA and CDR2 is FQGTGA. The CDR3 region has the DNA TGTGCCAGCAGCTCCGGAACGGGCTACGAGCAGTACTTC. Translation: CASSSGTGYEQYF.

The V gene is TRBV7-3, the J gene TRBJ2-3; tentative D call: TRBD1 (6 bases). The germline V gene has CDR1 SGHTA and CDR2 FQGTGA. The CDR3 is made up of 13 amino acids. The ends were cut back, 4 bases at V and 6 bases at J, with 11 bases in the middle. For the CDR3, the DNA is TGTGCCAGCAGCTCTTCAGGGGACGATACGCAGTATTTT. Translated: CASSSSGDDTQYF.

The chain joins TRBV6-1 to TRBJ1-2; D not resolved. Germline assignment: CDR1 MNHNS and CDR2 SASEGT. The CDR3 runs to 16 residues. Trimming pared 3 bases from V and 4 bases from J, leaving 18 bases between. The DNA for the CDR3 is TGTGCCAGCAGTGAGCTGCGGGATTCCTGGGGCTATGGCTACACCTTC. Encoded protein: CASSELRDSWGYGYTF.

Only one count was recorded for this clone. The gene calls are TRBV4-3 and TRBJ1-2; D remains unclear. Germline CDR1 and CDR2: LGHNA and YSLEER. Deletions cut 0 bases from V and 5 bases from J, with 10 bases between. The CDR3 is 14 residues long. Here the CDR3 DNA reads TGCGCCAGCAGCCAAGATCTCGCGGATTATGGCTACACCTTC. Amino acids: CASSQDLADYGYTF.

This chain links TRBV5-8 with TRBJ2-1; 10 bases map to TRBD2. The CDR3 length is 16 residues. V shed 2 bases, J shed 4 bases, and the junction held 6 bases outside the gene matches. CDR1 and CDR2 (germline): SGHTS, YDEGEE. The CDR3 loop is CASSLGASGRYNEQFF. Written as DNA, the CDR3 is TGTGCCAGCAGCTTAGGGGCTAGCGGGAGATACAATGAGCAGTTCTTC.

V usage is TRBV30 and J usage is TRBJ2-2, with a weak D call TRBD1 (7 bases). This CDR3 contains 14 residues. Trimming took 8 bases from V and 1 from J, leaving 14 bases between them. Per the germline V gene, CDR1 is GTSNPN and CDR2 is SVGIG (reference sequence). The CDR3 region has the DNA TGTGCCGCGAACAGGGGAGGGAACACCGGGGAGCTGTTTTTT. Its protein product is CAANRGGNTGELFF.

V and J are TRBV28 and TRBJ2-7; TRBD1 matches at 8 bases. This CDR3 is 16 amino acids long. Germline V lookup: CDR1 MDHEN, CDR2 SYDVKM. J gave up 6 bases and V 6 bases, and 16 bases lay outside the gene matches. CDR3 coding DNA: TGTGCCAGCAGCAAACCCGGGGCAGGGGGCTTTCGCGAGCAGTACTTC. It encodes CASSKPGAGGFREQYF.

This chain joins TRBV4-3 and TRBJ2-2; no firm D call. CDR1 is LGHNA, CDR2 YSLEER, per germline. The CDR3 is 14 amino acids. Trimming took off 1 base at V and 4 bases at J, with 7 bases between the two ends. CDR3 region: CASSQGRSTGELFF. CDR3 nucleotides: TGCGCCAGCAGCCAAGGGCGGAGCACCGGGGAGCTGTTTTTT.

In this sample, this clone turned up a few times. This sequence joins TRBV28 and TRBJ1-5; 7 bases fit TRBD1. The CDR3 covers 15 residues. The ends lost 3 bases at V and 7 bases at J; junction bases unmatched: 9. Looked up from germline, CDR1 is MDHEN and CDR2 is SYDVKM. CDR3 coding DNA: TGTGCCAGCAGTTTCGTATCAGGGGGGAACCAGCCCCAGCATTTT. Protein: CASSFVSGGNQPQHF.

V gene TRBV27 combines with J gene TRBJ2-6; 9 nucleotides match TRBD1. V shed 0 bases, J shed 9 bases, and the junction held 6 bases outside the gene matches. This CDR3 has 16 amino acids. CDR1 and CDR2 (germline): MNHEY, SMNVEV (reference sequence). As DNA, the CDR3 is TGTGCCAGCAGTTTATCGAGCAGGGACAGGGTCAACGTCCTGACTTTC. This encodes CASSLSSRDRVNVLTF.

The sample holds one count of this clone. The chain's CDR3 is CASSLGGQGGSGANVLTF. CDR3 coding DNA: TGCGCCAGCAGCTTAGGGGGACAGGGAGGCTCTGGGGCCAACGTCCTGACTTTC. The V call is TRBV5-1, the J call TRBJ2-6, with 9 bases aligning to TRBD1. The ends lost 2 bases at V and 0 bases at J; junction bases unmatched: 6. This CDR3 has 18 residues. CDR1 is SGHRS and CDR2 is YFSETQ in the germline V gene.

This chain links TRBV30 with TRBJ1-2; a weak D match, TRBD1 (6 bases). The CDR3 runs to 13 residues. With 4 bases removed from V and 4 bases from J, the gap between germline ends came to 13 bases. Germline values: CDR1 GTSNPN, CDR2 SVGIG (reference sequence). CDR3 in amino acids: CAWITGSIYGYTF. The CDR3 DNA is TGTGCCTGGATCACAGGGTCGATCTATGGCTACACCTTC. The full variable domain, its missing parts supplied by reference TRBV30 and TRBJ1-2, is SQTIHQWPATLVQPVGSPLSLECTVEGTSNPNLYWYRQAAGRGLQLLFYSVGIGQISSEVPQNLSASRPQDRQFILSSKKLLLSDSGFYLCAWITGSIYGYTFGSGTRLTVV.

The chain employs TRBV5-1 and TRBJ2-7; no clear D. This CDR3 has 14 residues. V was clipped by 1 base and J by 4 bases, with 12 bases between them. Germline-derived CDR1 and CDR2 are SGHRS and YFSETQ. This CDR3 reads CASSLLGGRYEQYF. The DNA of the CDR3 is TGCGCCAGCAGCTTGCTGGGTGGCAGGTACGAGCAGTACTTC.

J is TRBJ2-7 and V is TRBV28; 8 bases agree with TRBD1. CDR3 length: 14 amino acids. Germline trimming cut 3 bases from V and 4 bases from J; bases unmatched to any gene: 5. The germline gives CDR1 MDHEN, CDR2 SYDVKM. DNA for the CDR3: TGTGCCAGCAGTTTCAGTAACAGGGGGTACGAGCAGTACTTC. Its protein is CASSFSNRGYEQYF.

This clone was seen just once. The chain employs TRBV7-2 and TRBJ2-1; tentative D call: TRBD1 (6 bases). Germline V gene sequence: CDR1 SGHTA, CDR2 FQGNSA. Trimming took off 4 bases at V and 5 bases at J, with 6 bases between the two ends. The CDR3 runs 12 residues. The CDR3 sequence: CASSWDNNEQFF. CDR3 DNA sequence: TGTGCCAGCAGCTGGGACAACAATGAGCAGTTCTTC. The complete variable domain, with remaining parts taken from reference TRBV7-2 and TRBJ2-1, reads GAGVSQSPSNKVTEKGKDVELRCDPISGHTALYWYRQSLGQGLEFLIYFQGNSAPDKSGLPSDRFSAERTGGSVSTLTIQRTQQEDSAVYLCASSWDNNEQFFGPGTRLTVL.

The gene calls are TRBV21-1 and TRBJ1-2. TRBV21-1 is a pseudogene segment. The CDR3 sequence is 16 residues long. The chain's CDR3 is CASSKNRGNPNYGYTF. The CDR3 coding sequence is TGTGCCAGCAGCAAAAATCGAGGTAATCCTAACTATGGCTACACCTTC.

The chain combines TRBV2 with TRBJ1-4; D unclear. With 6 bases removed from V and 8 bases from J, the gap between germline ends came to 13 bases. The CDR3 has 13 residues. The germline V gene has CDR1 SNHLY and CDR2 FYNNEI. The CDR3 protein is CASRRDSGEKLFF. The CDR3 bases are TGTGCCAGCAGGCGAGACTCGGGGGAAAAACTGTTTTTT. The full variable domain, its missing parts supplied by reference TRBV2 and TRBJ1-4, is EPEVTQTPSHQVTQMGQEVILRCVPISNHLYFYWYRQILGQKVEFLVSFYNNEISEKSEIFDDQFSVERPDGSNFTLKIRSTKLEDSAMYFCASRRDSGEKLFFGSGTQLSVL.

This clone appeared a few times. The chain employs TRBV14 and TRBJ2-1; the match to TRBD1 covers 9 bases. The CDR3 totals 17 residues. V shed 4 bases and J 4 bases; nucleotides not matched to a gene: 11. CDR1 is SGHDN and CDR2 is FVKESK in the germline V gene. The CDR3: CASSPELGTGIYNEQFF. In DNA form, the CDR3 reads TGTGCCAGCAGCCCAGAGTTAGGGACAGGGATATACAATGAGCAGTTCTTC.

The chain joins TRBV24-1 to TRBJ2-3; D perhaps matches TRBD2 (6 bases). This CDR3 has 17 residues. V shed 4 bases and J shed 0 bases, with 16 bases lying between them. Germline V gene lookup returns CDR1 KGHDR and CDR2 SFDVKD. The DNA of the CDR3 is TGTGCCACCAGTGAAACCAGACTAGGTTCTAGCACAGATACGCAGTATTTT. It yields the protein CATSETRLGSSTDTQYF.

The rearrangement uses TRBV5-1 and TRBJ2-5, with no clear D. In germline, CDR1 is SGHRS, CDR2 YFSETQ. CDR3 length equals 15 residues. Trimming took 0 bases from V and 2 from J, leaving 11 bases between them. The CDR3 bases are TGCGCCAGCAGCTTGGCCAACTCGTTACAAGAGACCCAGTACTTC. Translation gives CASSLANSLQETQYF.

CDR3 coding DNA: TGTGCCAGTAGTCAAGGAGGAGCGGGCCAGCCCCAGCATTTT. Translation gives CASSQGGAGQPQHF. The J gene is TRBJ1-5, the V gene TRBV19; D gene ambiguous. CDR3 length: 14 residues. Trimming removed 5 bases from V and 7 bases from J, with 15 bases in between. The germline gives CDR1 LNHDA, CDR2 SQIVND (reference sequence). The variable domain in full, completed from reference TRBV19 and TRBJ1-5, reads DGGITQSPKYLFRKEGQNVTLSCEQNLNHDAMYWYRQDPGQGLRLIYYSQIVNDFQKGDIAEGYSVSREKKESFPLTVTSAQKNPTAFYLCASSQGGAGQPQHFGDGTRLSIL.